This T cell receptor (beta chain) was documented in a study of T cells in Graves' hyperthyroidism and ophthalmopathy. Study-wide context: Peripheral blood was obtained at initial diagnosis, preceding any treatment.

The study defined stable Graves' hyperthyroidism as no ophthalmopathy progression within 18 months. This clonotype was counted between two and nine times. The antigen remains undetermined. Findings and limits, study-wide: From stable hyperthyroidism, ophthalmopathy was separated by a 13 V-J model. Expanded thyroid clonotypes (above 0.001) were mostly also found in blood.

This CDR3 region has 17 residues. CDR1 and CDR2 (germline): MGHRA, YSYEKL. V was pared by 4 bases and J by 0 bases, with 9 bases of the junction left unmatched. The investigators amplified TCR beta CDR3 regions from RNA transcripts. In the first-round RT-PCR of the TCR CDR3, the HTBI primer set was used. TCRdb recomputed calls from the multiplex PCR reads with MiXCR, one row per CDR3 protein. Here the sample spans over 500,000 distinct CDR3 sequences, less than 15% being singletons. The chain is built from TRBV4-1 and TRBJ2-3; 8 nucleotides agree with TRBD1. The sample consisted of blood. This receptor was obtained from a woman aged 40 to 49 with Graves' hyperthyroidism. In nucleotides, the CDR3 is TGCGCCAGCAGCCGCCGGTCGGACAGGGCCAGCACAGATACGCAGTATTTT. It translates to CASSRRSDRASTDTQYF.